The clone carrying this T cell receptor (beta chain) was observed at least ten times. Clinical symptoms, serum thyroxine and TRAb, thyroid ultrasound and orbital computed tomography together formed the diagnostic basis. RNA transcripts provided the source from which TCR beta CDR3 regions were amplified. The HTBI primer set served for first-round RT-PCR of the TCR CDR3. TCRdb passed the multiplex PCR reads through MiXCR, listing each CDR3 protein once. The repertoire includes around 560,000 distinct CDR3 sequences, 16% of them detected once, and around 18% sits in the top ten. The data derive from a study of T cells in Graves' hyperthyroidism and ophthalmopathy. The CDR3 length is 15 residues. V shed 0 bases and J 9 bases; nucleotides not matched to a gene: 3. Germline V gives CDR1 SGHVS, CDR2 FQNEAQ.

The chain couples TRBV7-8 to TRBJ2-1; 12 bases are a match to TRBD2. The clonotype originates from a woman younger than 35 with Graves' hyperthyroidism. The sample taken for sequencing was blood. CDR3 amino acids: CASSLALAGGLEQFF. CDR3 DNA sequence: TGTGCCAGCAGCTTAGCTCTAGCGGGAGGGCTTGAGCAGTTCTTC.